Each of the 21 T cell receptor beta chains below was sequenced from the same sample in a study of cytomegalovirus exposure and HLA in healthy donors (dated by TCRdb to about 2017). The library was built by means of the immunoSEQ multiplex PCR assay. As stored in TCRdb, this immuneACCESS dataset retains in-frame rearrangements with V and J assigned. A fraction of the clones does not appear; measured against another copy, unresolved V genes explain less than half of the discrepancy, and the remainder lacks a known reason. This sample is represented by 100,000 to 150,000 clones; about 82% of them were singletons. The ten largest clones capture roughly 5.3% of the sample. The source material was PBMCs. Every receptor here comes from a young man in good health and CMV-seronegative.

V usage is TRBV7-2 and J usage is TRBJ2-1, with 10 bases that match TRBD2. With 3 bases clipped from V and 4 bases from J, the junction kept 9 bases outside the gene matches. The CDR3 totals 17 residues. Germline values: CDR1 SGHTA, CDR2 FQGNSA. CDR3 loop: CASSFEVSGGNYNEQFF. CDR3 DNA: TGTGCCAGCAGCTTCGAAGTTAGCGGGGGGAATTACAATGAGCAGTTCTTC.

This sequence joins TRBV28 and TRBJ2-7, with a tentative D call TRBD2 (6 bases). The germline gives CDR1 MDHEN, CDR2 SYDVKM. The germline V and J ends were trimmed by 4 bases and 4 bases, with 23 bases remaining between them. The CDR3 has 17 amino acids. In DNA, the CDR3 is TGTGCCAGCAGTTCTCCGGGAGAGGCGGCGGGACGGTACGAGCAGTACTTC. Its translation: CASSSPGEAAGRYEQYF. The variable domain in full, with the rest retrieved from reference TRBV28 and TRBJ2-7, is DVKVTQSSRYLVKRTGEKVFLECVQDMDHENMFWYRQDPGLGLRLIYFSYDVKMKEKGDIPEGYSVSREKKERFSLILESASTNQTSMYLCASSSPGEAAGRYEQYFGPGTRLTVT.

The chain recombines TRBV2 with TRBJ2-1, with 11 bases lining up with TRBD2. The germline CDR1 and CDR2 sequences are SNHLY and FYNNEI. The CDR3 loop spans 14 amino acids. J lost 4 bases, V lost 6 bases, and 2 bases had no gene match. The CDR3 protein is CASRWTSGYNEQFF. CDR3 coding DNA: TGTGCCAGCAGGTGGACTAGCGGGTACAATGAGCAGTTCTTC.

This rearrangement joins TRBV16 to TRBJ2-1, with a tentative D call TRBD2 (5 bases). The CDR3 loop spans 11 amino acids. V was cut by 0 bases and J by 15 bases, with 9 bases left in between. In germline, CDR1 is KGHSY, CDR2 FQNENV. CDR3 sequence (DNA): TGTGCCAGCAGCCAATCCGGGGTACGGTTCTTC. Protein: CASSQSGVRFF.

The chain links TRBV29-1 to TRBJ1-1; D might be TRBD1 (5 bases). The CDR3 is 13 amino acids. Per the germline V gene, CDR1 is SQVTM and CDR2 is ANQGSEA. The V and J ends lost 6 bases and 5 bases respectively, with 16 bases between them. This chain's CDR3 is CSVRQLDTTEAFF. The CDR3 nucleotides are TGCAGCGTACGACAGCTGGACACGACTGAAGCTTTCTTT. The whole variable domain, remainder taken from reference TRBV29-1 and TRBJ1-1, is SAVISQKPSRDICQRGTSLTIQCQVDSQVTMMFWYRQQPGQSLTLIATANQGSEATYESGFVIDKFPISRPNLTFSTLTVSNMSPEDSSIYLCSVRQLDTTEAFFGQGTRLTVV.

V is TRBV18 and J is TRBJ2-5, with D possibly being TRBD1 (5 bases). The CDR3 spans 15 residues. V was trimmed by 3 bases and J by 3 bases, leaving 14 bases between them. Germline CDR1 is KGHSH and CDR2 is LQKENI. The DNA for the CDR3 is TGTGCCAGCTCACCCGGCAGGGTGAGCGAAGAGACCCAGTACTTC. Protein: CASSPGRVSEETQYF.

CDR3 in DNA: TGTGCCAGCAGTCGGACAGGCGGCGGCTATGGCTACACCTTC. This sequence encodes CASSRTGGGYGYTF. This chain joins TRBV6-6 and TRBJ1-2, with 7 bases identical to TRBD1. After removal of 5 bases from V and 4 bases from J, the junction contained 7 bases not matched to a gene. This CDR3 has 14 residues. Looked up from germline, CDR1 is MNHNY and CDR2 is SVGAGI (reference sequence).

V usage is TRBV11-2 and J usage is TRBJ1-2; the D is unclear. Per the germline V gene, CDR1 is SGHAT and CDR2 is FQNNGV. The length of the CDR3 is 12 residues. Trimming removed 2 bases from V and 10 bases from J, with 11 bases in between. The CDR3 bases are TGTGCCAGCAGCTTACTGCCCGGGATCTACACCTTC. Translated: CASSLLPGIYTF.

The DNA of the CDR3 is TGTGCCAGTAGTATAGATCTGCTAACTAGCGGGAGTTCGAGCACAGATACGCAGTATTTT. This translates into CASSIDLLTSGSSSTDTQYF. The chain couples TRBV19 to TRBJ2-3, with TRBD2 matching 11 bases. The V segment lost 0 bases and the J segment 0 bases; nucleotides outside the gene matches: 11. The CDR3 covers 20 residues. Germline V gene data show CDR1 as LNHDA and CDR2 as SQIVND (reference sequence).

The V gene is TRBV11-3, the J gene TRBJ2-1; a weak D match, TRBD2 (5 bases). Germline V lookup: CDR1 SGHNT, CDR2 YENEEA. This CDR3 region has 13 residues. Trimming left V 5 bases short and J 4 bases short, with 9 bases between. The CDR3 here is CASSQGLYNEQFF. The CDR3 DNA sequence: TGTGCCAGCAGCCAAGGACTTTACAATGAGCAGTTCTTC.

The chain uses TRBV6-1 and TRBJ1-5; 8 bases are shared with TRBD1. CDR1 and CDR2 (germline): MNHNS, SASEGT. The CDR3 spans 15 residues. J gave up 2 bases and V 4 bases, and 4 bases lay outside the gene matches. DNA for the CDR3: TGTGCCAGCAGTGGAGGACAGGGCGGCAATCAGCCCCAGCATTTT. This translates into CASSGGQGGNQPQHF.

The CDR3 DNA follows: TGCGCCAGCAGCTCTGATTTACTTCCGAACACTGAAGCTTTCTTT. Amino acids: CASSSDLLPNTEAFF. The chain joins TRBV5-1 to TRBJ1-1, with D unresolved. V lost 3 bases and J lost 1, with 13 bases in between. This CDR3 is built from 15 residues. Germline assignment: CDR1 SGHRS and CDR2 YFSETQ.

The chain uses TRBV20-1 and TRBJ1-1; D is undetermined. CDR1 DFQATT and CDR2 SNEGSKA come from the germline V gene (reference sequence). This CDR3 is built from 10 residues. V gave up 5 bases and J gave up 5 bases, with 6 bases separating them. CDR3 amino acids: CSAARTEAFF. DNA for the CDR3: TGCAGTGCTGCTAGGACTGAAGCTTTCTTT.

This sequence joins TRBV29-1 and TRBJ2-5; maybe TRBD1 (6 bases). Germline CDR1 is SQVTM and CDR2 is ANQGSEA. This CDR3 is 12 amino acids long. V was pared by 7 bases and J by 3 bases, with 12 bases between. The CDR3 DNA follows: TGCAGCGCGGGACATACAGAAGAGACCCAGTACTTC. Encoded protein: CSAGHTEETQYF.

The CDR3 protein is CASSAGTSDRNEQFF. The CDR3 bases are TGTGCCAGCAGCGCCGGGACTAGCGACAGAAATGAGCAGTTCTTC. This chain connects TRBV9 to TRBJ2-1; 10 bases line up with TRBD2. Looked up from germline, CDR1 is SGDLS and CDR2 is YYNGEE. V lost 3 bases, J lost 7 bases, and 7 bases stayed unmatched. The CDR3 totals 15 residues.

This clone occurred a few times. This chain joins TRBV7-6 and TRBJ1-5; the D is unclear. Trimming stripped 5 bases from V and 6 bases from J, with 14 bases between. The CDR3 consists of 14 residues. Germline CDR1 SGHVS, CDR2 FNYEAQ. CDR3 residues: CASSPTWAAQPQHF. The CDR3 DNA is TGTGCCAGCAGCCCCACTTGGGCAGCTCAGCCCCAGCATTTT.

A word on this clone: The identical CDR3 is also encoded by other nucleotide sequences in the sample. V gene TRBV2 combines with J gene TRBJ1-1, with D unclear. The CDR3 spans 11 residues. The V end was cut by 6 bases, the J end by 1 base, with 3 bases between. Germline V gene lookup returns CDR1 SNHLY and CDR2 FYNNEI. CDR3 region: CASSQNTEAFF. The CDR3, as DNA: TGTGCCAGCAGCCAGAACACTGAAGCTTTCTTT.

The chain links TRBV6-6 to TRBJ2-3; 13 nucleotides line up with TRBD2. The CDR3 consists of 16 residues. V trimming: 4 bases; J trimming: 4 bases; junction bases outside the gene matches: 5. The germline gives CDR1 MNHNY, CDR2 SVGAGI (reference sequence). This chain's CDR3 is CASSFRLAGGPDTQYF. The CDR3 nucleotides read TGTGCCAGCAGTTTCCGACTAGCGGGAGGCCCAGATACGCAGTATTTT.

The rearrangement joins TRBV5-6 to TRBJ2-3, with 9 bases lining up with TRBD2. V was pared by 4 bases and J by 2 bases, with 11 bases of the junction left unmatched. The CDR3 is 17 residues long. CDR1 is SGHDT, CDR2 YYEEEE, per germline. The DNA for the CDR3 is TGTGCCAGCAGCACACCGCTTGGCGGGAGGGCCACAGATACGCAGTATTTT. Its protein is CASSTPLGGRATDTQYF.

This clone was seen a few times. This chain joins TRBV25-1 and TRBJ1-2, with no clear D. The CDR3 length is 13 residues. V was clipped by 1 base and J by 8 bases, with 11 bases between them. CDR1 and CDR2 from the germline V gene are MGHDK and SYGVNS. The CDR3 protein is CASSELRFGGYTF. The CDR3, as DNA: TGTGCCAGCAGTGAATTGAGGTTCGGGGGCTACACCTTC.

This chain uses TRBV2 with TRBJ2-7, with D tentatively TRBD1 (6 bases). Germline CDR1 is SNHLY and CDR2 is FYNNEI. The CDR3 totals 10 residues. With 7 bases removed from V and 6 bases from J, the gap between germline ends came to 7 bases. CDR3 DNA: TGTGCCAGCAAGGGGGTCGAGCAGTACTTC. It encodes CASKGVEQYF.